This entry features one T cell receptor beta chain sequence. Its specificity is unknown. Template material for amplifying TCR beta CDR3 regions consisted of RNA transcripts. An initial round of RT-PCR targeting the TCR CDR3 relied on the HTBI primer set. TCRdb called the multiplex PCR reads again in MiXCR, with one record for every CDR3 protein. This sample yields 600,000 or so distinct CDR3 sequences, of which more than 13% are seen a single time; around 7% belongs to the top ten. These data originate in a study of T cells in Graves' hyperthyroidism and ophthalmopathy. Regarding the study as a whole: Blood also carried most thyroid clonotypes expanded above 0.001.

The germline CDR1 and CDR2 sequences are SQVTM and ANQGSEA. Trimming removed 2 bases from V and 0 bases from J, with 8 bases in between. The CDR3 has 13 residues. Individuals with ophthalmopathy presented a Clinical Activity Score of at least 3, a NOSPECS grade of at least 4 and a duration under 3 months. The PBMCs had their origin in approximately 10 ml of fresh peripheral blood. The chain joins TRBV29-1 to TRBJ2-7; D is ambiguous. This clonotype originated in a woman in her late teens or twenties with Graves' ophthalmopathy. Sequencing was done on a sample of blood. CDR3 amino acids: CSVEKGSSYEQYF. CDR3 DNA: TGCAGCGTTGAAAAGGGAAGCTCCTACGAGCAGTACTTC.